Sequencing of this TCR beta chain was carried out in a study of blood T cells in healthy people across ages (dated by TCRdb to 2014 to 2015). A note on the overall study: In model experiments, template switching captured roughly one uniquely barcoded TCR beta cDNA molecule for every two T cells. Using deep sequencing normalized with unique cDNA molecular identifiers, the study measured how TCR beta repertoire diversity changes with age. The donors were split into four age groups: young (average around 15 years), middle-aged (39), aged (about 56) and long-lived (roughly 86). To avoid experimental bias, donors of different ages were randomly spread across the sequencing lanes. Using the same blood draw, the study looked at two additional independent replicas of 1 million unique cDNA reads for two donors, one aged 18 to 30 and the other aged 80 or older. What the authors observed across the whole study: Because profiling used bulk unsorted PBMCs, naive and antigen-experienced compartments could not be compared conclusively. Observed TCR beta diversity per million T cells fell roughly linearly with age, and a significant reduction was already apparent by age around 44. There was a strong correlation between observed TCR beta diversity and the percentage of naive T cells measured by flow cytometry. Compared with the aged group, more naive CD4+ T cells, fewer expanded clones and increased TCR diversity were shown by the long-lived group, suggesting age selection. The CMV infection status of donors was not known, potentially confounding age-related changes in expanded clonotypes. Estimates of total diversity based on one million sequenced T cells were regarded as lower bounds and as underestimates.

The donors were some 39 Caucasian individuals from Russia, aged roughly 6 to 100 years, who were systemically healthy. Around 9.8 milliliters of peripheral blood were collected from each donor into EDTA-treated Vacutainer tubes. Ficoll-Paque density-gradient centrifugation was used to isolate PBMCs, with at least 6.5 million per sample. Trizol reagent was used to extract total RNA from the PBMCs, yielding at least 6 micrograms per sample. For every donor, flow cytometry on a PBMC aliquot measured the percentage of naive CD45RAhigh/CD27high T cells. Points on this clonotype: This clone's antigen is unknown. Within one base of it there is no much larger clone, and no base qualities were kept.

The CDR3, from cysteine to phenylalanine, totals 13 residues. The only DNA kept is the CDR3, 39 bases in frame from the first base. CDR1 and CDR2 are read off the germline V gene (reference sequence) as GTSNPN and SVGIG. From V the trimming removes 1 base and from J it removes 15 bases, while the gene matches leave 10 bases of the junction unaccounted for. The library was built by means of 5' RACE. The data were produced on an Illumina HiSeq 2500. The second PCR ran for roughly 7 to 12 cycles and used a J-beta primer mix along with a sample-barcoded 5' primer. A template-switch 5' adaptor carrying 12 random nucleotides introduced a unique molecular identifier onto each TCR beta cDNA molecule. Each sample yielded at least 3 million CDR3-containing paired-end reads. The Mint cDNA synthesis kit, primed by a TRBC-specific oligonucleotide, was used to synthesize first-strand cDNA from all RNA. Following uracil-DNA glycosylase treatment, all cDNA underwent a first 18-cycle PCR with the universal primers M1SS and BC2_uni_R. As for how the authors treated the data: Normalization of each sample was performed by random selection of 1 million high-quality reads, each carrying a distinct molecular identifier. Reads with shared molecular identifiers were discarded instead of being binned into consensus sequences. MiTCR, run with a Q25 quality threshold and the strictest error-elimination algorithm, handled CDR3 identification, clonotype clustering and error correction. A nonparametric unseen species model using Euler transformation provided a lower-bound estimate of total TCR beta diversity. Using fastp trimming at Q25 and MiXCR clonotype assembly, TCRdb reanalyzed the public sequencing data and kept in-frame beta chains. CDR3 protein duplicates are merged, each entry listing the most common genes and DNA. These V and J calls originate from TCRdb's pipeline instead of the authors' own analysis. The sample table holds more than 550,000 distinct CDR3 sequences, of which 20% to 25% were seen once. The ten largest clones represent around 21% of the sample.

The chain employs TRBV30 and TRBJ2-3; 10 bases in the middle match TRBD2. Material: blood. This clonotype was sampled from a man aged 65 to 79 in good health. CDR3 sequence: CAWSEQASGSSYF. The DNA reads as follows: TGTGCCTGGAGTGAACAGGCTAGCGGGAGTTCTTATTTT.